This T cell receptor (beta chain) was found in a study of T-cell memory formation after mild COVID-19. Deletions cut 3 bases from V and 0 bases from J, with 11 bases between. The CDR3 contains 16 residues. TCR alpha and TCR beta cDNA libraries with sample barcodes and UMIs came from 5'RACE using constant-segment primers. Via MiXCR, TCRdb re-called the 5' RACE reads, giving one row per CDR3 protein. The sample lists just under 550,000 distinct CDR3 sequences, just over 20% seen once, with approximately 12% in the top ten. This sequence was found in an adult woman who had mild COVID-19 (a few samples of this study predate the infection). Cell type and time point are not known. The chain couples TRBV12-3 or TRBV12-4 to TRBJ2-2; D is possibly TRBD1 (5 bases). The sequencing input was PBMCs or a T cell subset sorted from them (not recorded which). As DNA, the CDR3 is TGTGCCAGCAGTTTTAGACAGCTTCCGAACACCGGGGAGCTGTTTTTT. This codes for CASSFRQLPNTGELFF.